In this sample, the clone carrying this TCR beta chain is medium-sized. Its antigen is not identified. The V end lost 2 bases, the J end lost 5 bases, and 12 bases lay between the germline ends. This CDR3 region has 15 residues. Germline values: CDR1 SEHNR, CDR2 FQNEAQ (reference sequence). This entry is derived from a study of T cell responses to AZD1222 COVID-19 vaccine. Regarding the study as a whole: Unmutated regions of variants are reportedly targeted by nearly half of spike-specific TCRs. The study identified only six AZD1222 recipients as seropositive at baseline. Receipt of two AZD1222 doses was followed by a rise in Spike-specific TCR breadth and depth.

Clones were sequenced by immunoSEQ multiplex PCR, and TCRdb holds only the in-frame ones, with some missing. The table records 70,000 to 95,000 clones, roughly 86% of them present only once. The sequencing here drew on peripheral blood, taken on day 0 of MenACWY control vaccination. The chain is built from TRBV7-9 and TRBJ1-4, with a tentative D call TRBD1 (6 bases). This clonotype was sampled from an adult in good health. The DNA for the CDR3 is TGTGCCAGCAGCTTATCCAGGGGTTCGAATGAAAAACTGTTTTTT. Translated, it gives CASSLSRGSNEKLFF.